The present T cell receptor (beta chain) was sequenced within a study of T-cell memory formation after mild COVID-19. Researchers used 5'RACE with constant-segment primers to make TCR alpha and TCR beta cDNA libraries that carry sample barcodes and UMIs. TCRdb fed the 5' RACE reads into MiXCR, producing one record per CDR3 protein. The repertoire includes a few hundred thousand distinct CDR3 sequences, about 20% of them detected once, and approximately 22% sits in the top ten. Whole-study findings and limits: The study found balanced CD4/CD8 in clones contracting day 15 to 85 and a CD4+ lean in later expanders. Several responding clones turned up in pre-infection memory, indicating that cross-reactive memory may have taken part. Those CD4+ clones that contracted were mainly in CM and EM (CD8+ ones in EMRA).

On this clonotype: Its target is unknown.

V was clipped by 3 bases and J by 0 bases, with 11 bases between them. Germline CDR1 reads DFQATT; CDR2 reads SNEGSKA (reference sequence). This CDR3 has 14 residues. This chain uses TRBV20-1 with TRBJ1-2; the D is unclear. The sequence derives from a man aged 18 to 35 who had mild COVID-19 (a few samples of this study predate the infection). Cell type and time point are not known. Sequenced material: PBMCs or a T cell subset sorted from them (not recorded which). The CDR3 nucleotides read TGCAGTGCTAGCGGCCCAGAAACTAACTATGGCTACACCTTC. This sequence encodes CSASGPETNYGYTF.